This T cell receptor beta chain was captured in a study of shared clonotypes between healthy human individuals. Sequencing used immunoSEQ multiplex PCR; TCRdb keeps in-frame clones, though not all of them. The table includes around 550,000 clones, 96% detected once. Germline lookup yields CDR1 SNHLY and CDR2 FYNNEI. The ends were cut back, 4 bases at V and 2 bases at J, with 10 bases in the middle. This CDR3 is 14 amino acids long. The genes are TRBV2 and TRBJ2-3; D unclear. The receptor's source is a woman aged 30 to 39 in good health. The sample taken for sequencing was naive CD4+ T cells sorted from blood. Noted subset: CD45RA+ positively selected. In DNA, the CDR3 is TGTGCCAGCAGTGTTGGCAGGAACACAGATACGCAGTATTTT. Residues: CASSVGRNTDTQYF.